The 7 T cell receptor beta chains listed next were all sequenced from one sample in a study of blood T cell repertoires in COVID-19. The data were produced by immunoSEQ multiplex PCR, yet TCRdb's version contains in-frame clones alone and is incomplete. The sample has approximately 250,000 clones, 84% seen once. The sequenced sample was peripheral blood. The origin of the receptors is a human donor in a cohort sampled during active COVID-19.

The chain uses TRBV5-5 and TRBJ1-6, with D possibly matching TRBD1 (6 bases). The V gene's germline CDR1 is SGHKS and CDR2 YYEKEE (reference sequence). CDR3 length: 16 residues. The V end was cut by 0 bases, the J end by 10 bases, with 17 bases between. CDR3 bases: TGTGCCAGCAGCTTGGTTAGGGGGAAAGGGGAATCACCCCTCCACTTT. Protein product: CASSLVRGKGESPLHF.

A single count supports this clone. The V call is TRBV4-2, the J call TRBJ1-1; D gene uncertain. This CDR3 comprises 14 residues. The V gene's germline CDR1 is LGHNA and CDR2 YNFKEQ. Trimming removed 0 bases at V and 11 bases at J, with 16 bases between. The CDR3 DNA reads as TGTGCCAGCAGCCAAGATCTTGCATCCCCGGGGGCTTTCTTT. This codes for CASSQDLASPGAFF.

This rearrangement joins TRBV5-1 to TRBJ2-1; 11 nucleotides agree with TRBD2. There are 17 residues in the CDR3. The trim removed 5 bases at V and 9 bases at J, leaving 16 bases unmatched. Germline V gene lookup returns CDR1 SGHRS and CDR2 YFSETQ. In nucleotides, the CDR3 is TGCGCCAGCAGGCGAGGACTAGCGGGCTCGGGGCCTCCTGAGCAGTTCTTC. This encodes CASRRGLAGSGPPEQFF.

This CDR3 reads CASSKNGQGEYNEQFF. CDR3 sequence (DNA): TGTGCCAGCAGCAAAAATGGGCAGGGGGAATACAATGAGCAGTTCTTC. The chain carries TRBV21-1 and TRBJ2-1; TRBD1 is taken as the D call from the table, unchecked against the DNA. TRBV21-1 represents a pseudogene. The CDR3 length is 16 residues.

Worth noting for this clone: At one end the junction does not follow the germline gene, possibly because of a read error. The V gene is TRBV3-1 (or the pseudogene TRBV3-2), the J gene TRBJ2-7; the D gene is possibly TRBD1 (6 bases). The CDR3 runs 12 residues. The germline V gene has CDR1 LGHDT and CDR2 YNNKEL (reference sequence). The CDR3 coding sequence is TGTGCCAGCAGCCACGCGACAGGCGGCTGGAGCTTC. This sequence encodes CASSHATGGWSF.

This clone is termed medium-sized. Mismatch with germline at one junction end may stem from a read error. The chain combines TRBV28 with TRBJ2-3; 11 nucleotides agree with TRBD1. Germline CDR1 reads MDHEN; CDR2 reads SYDVKM. The CDR3 has 13 residues. CDR3 DNA sequence: TGTGCCAGCAAACTAACCGGGACAGGGGGGCTGAATTTT. It encodes CASKLTGTGGLNF.

The chain is built from TRBV2 and TRBJ2-2; possible D gene TRBD1, 7 bases. CDR1 is SNHLY, CDR2 FYNNEI, per germline. This CDR3 has 14 residues. The V gene lost 8 bases and the J gene lost 2 bases, with 12 bases spanning the gap. The CDR3 here is CASLQGTNTGELFF. As DNA, the CDR3 is TGTGCCAGCTTACAGGGGACTAACACCGGGGAGCTGTTTTTT.